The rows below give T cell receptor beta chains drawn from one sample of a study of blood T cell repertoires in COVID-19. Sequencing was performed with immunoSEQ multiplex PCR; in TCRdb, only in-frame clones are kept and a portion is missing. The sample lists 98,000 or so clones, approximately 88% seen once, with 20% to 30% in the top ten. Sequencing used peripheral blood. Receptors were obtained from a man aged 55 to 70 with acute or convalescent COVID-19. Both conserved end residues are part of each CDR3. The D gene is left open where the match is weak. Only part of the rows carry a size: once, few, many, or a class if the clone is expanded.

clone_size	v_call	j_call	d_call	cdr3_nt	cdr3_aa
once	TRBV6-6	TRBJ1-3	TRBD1	TGTGCCAGCAGTTCCAACTCAGGGGGCTCTGGAAACACCATATATTTT	CASSSNSGGSGNTIYF
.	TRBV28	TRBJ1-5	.	TGTGCCAGCAGTTTATTACACAGCAATCAGCCCCAGCATTTT	CASSLLHSNQPQHF
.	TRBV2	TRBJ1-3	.	TGTGCCAGCGCTGAACCCCGGACTTTTACTGGAAACACCATATATTTT	CASAEPRTFTGNTIYF
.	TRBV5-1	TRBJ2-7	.	TGCGCCAGCAGCTTGGGAGGGTTAGACTACGAGCAGTACTTC	CASSLGGLDYEQYF
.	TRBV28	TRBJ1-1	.	TGTGCCAGCAGTTTAGAGGGAGTGGGAAAAGCTTTCTTT	CASSLEGVGKAFF
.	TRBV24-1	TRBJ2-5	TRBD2	TGTGCCACCAGTGATTTTAAACCCCGGGAGGGTCTGGGGACCCAGTACTTC	CATSDFKPREGLGTQYF
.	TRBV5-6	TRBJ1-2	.	TGTGCCAGCAGCTTCCGGGACATCTATGGCTACACCTTC	CASSFRDIYGYTF
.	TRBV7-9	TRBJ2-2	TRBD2	TGTGCCAGCAGCCCAAACGCCGGCACTAGCGGGACTATCACCGGGGAGCTGTTTTTT	CASSPNAGTSGTITGELFF
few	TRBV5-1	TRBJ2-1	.	TGCGCCAGCAGCTTGGTACCCGCGGCCAGCTCCTACAATGAGCAGTTCTTC	CASSLVPAASSYNEQFF
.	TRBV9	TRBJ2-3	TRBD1	TGTGCCAGCAGCCCTCGACAGGGTGCGGGCACAGATACGCAGTATTTT	CASSPRQGAGTDTQYF
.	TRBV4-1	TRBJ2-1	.	TGCGCCAGCAGCCGCCTCCCGACCGGGGGTAGGGACAATGAGCAGTTCTTC	CASSRLPTGGRDNEQFF
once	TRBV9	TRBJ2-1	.	TGTGCCAGCAGCGTAGGCAGCTCCTACAATGAGCAGTTCTTC	CASSVGSSYNEQFF
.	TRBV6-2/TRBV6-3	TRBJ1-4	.	TGTGCCAGCAGTTATCATTCTGCGGGCGAAAAACTGTTTTTT	CASSYHSAGEKLFF
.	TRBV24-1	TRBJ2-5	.	TGTGCCACCAGCCCGGGGTATCTTCTGGAGACCCAGTACTTC	CATSPGYLLETQYF
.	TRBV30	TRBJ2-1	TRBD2	TGTGCCTGGAAGTCACTAGCGGGAGGTAAGAGCTCCTACAATGAGCAGTTCTTC	CAWKSLAGGKSSYNEQFF
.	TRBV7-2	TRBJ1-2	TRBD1	TGTGCCAGCAGCGGGACAGGGAATAACTATGGCTACACCTTC	CASSGTGNNYGYTF
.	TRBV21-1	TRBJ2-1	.	TGTGCCAGCAGCCCGACTAGTCGGCAGTTCTTC	CASSPTSRQFF
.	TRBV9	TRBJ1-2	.	TGTGCCAGCAGCTCACAGGGCCCTCTTGGCTACACCTTC	CASSSQGPLGYTF
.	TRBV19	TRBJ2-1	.	TGTGCCAGTAGTATTAACTGGAATGAGCAGTTCTTC	CASSINWNEQFF
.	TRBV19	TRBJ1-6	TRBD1	TGTGCCAGTAGGGGGATCGGGACAGGGACCTCCTATAATTCACCCCTCCACTTT	CASRGIGTGTSYNSPLHF
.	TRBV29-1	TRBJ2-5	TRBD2	TGCAGCGTTGTCCCTTTAACTAGCGGGGTTCAAGAGACCCAGTACTTC	CSVVPLTSGVQETQYF
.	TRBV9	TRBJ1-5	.	TGTGCCAGCAGCACCAGGAACTTTGGACAGCCCCAGCATTTT	CASSTRNFGQPQHF
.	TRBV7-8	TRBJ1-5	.	TGTGCCAGCAGCCCGGGACTCCAGAATCAGCCCCAGCATTTT	CASSPGLQNQPQHF
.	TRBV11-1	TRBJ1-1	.	TGTGCCAGCAGCTCCCTCCCAGCAGGGGAGGCTTTCTTT	CASSSLPAGEAFF
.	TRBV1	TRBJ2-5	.	TGCACCAGCAGCATAGTACGACTAGCGGGAGGAGGAGAGACCCAGTACTTC	CTSSIVRLAGGGETQYF
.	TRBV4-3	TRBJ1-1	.	TGCGCCAGCAGCCCGCAAAGGAGTAACACTGAAGCTTTCTTT	CASSPQRSNTEAFF
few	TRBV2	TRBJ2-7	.	TGTGCCAGCAGTGCGACAGCCAGCTCCTACGAGCAGTACTTC	CASSATASSYEQYF